This T cell receptor beta chain came from a study of a mutant IDH1 vaccine in newly diagnosed glioma. Study background: The study started vaccination 4-6 weeks after radiotherapy alone, or with temozolomide cycles. Patients got radiotherapy, temozolomide, or both beforehand, and most got both.

Concerning this clone: Its specificity is not known.

TCRdb keeps only in-frame clones here, not all; method: immunoSEQ multiplex PCR. This table holds 70,000 to 90,000 clones, more than 85% found once. The time point was: week 5, during vaccination. Topical imiquimod accompanied each vaccine dose, which consisted of 300 ug of mutant IDH1 20-mer peptide. This receptor was identified in a woman in her 50s with glioma. The sequencing here drew on PBMCs, taken from a glioma patient whose treatment included an IDH1 peptide vaccine.

CDR3 bases: TGCGCCAGCAGCTTGATACTAGCGTACTACAATGAGCAGTTCTTC. It translates to CASSLILAYYNEQFF. V gene TRBV5-1 combines with J gene TRBJ2-1, with 7 positions matching TRBD2. The CDR3 is made up of 15 amino acids. Germline CDR1 SGHRS, CDR2 YFSETQ. J lost 3 bases, V lost 1 base, and 4 bases had no gene match.